This TCR beta chain came from a study of T cell responses to AZD1222 COVID-19 vaccine. Assay used: immunoSEQ multiplex PCR; TCRdb lists only in-frame clones, some missing. The table records 90,000 to 130,000 clones, 92% of them present only once. Looked up from germline, CDR1 is MNHEY and CDR2 is SVGAGI. V lost 8 bases, J lost 7 bases, and 11 bases stayed unmatched. The CDR3 covers 15 residues. The specimen was peripheral blood, collected 28 days after the second AZD1222 dose. This sequence originates from an adult who received the AZD1222 COVID-19 vaccine. The J gene is TRBJ1-6, the V gene TRBV6-5; 7 positions match TRBD1. CDR3 bases: TGTGCCAGCGTCTTGATGACAGGGAGCAATTCACCCCTCCACTTT. Translated: CASVLMTGSNSPLHF.